The 24 T cell receptor beta chains presented below share a single source sample, sequenced in a study of T-cell reconstitution after alpha-beta-depleted transplantation in children. TCRbeta library construction was performed incorporating unique molecular identifiers. Each CDR3 protein gets one entry after TCRdb re-called the PCR reads with MiXCR. The data contain some 300,000 distinct CDR3 sequences, about 9.5% of them singletons. The sample was PBMCs, taken before TCRalphabeta/CD19-depleted stem cell transplant. The receptor source for this set is a boy younger than two with acute myeloid leukemia, due to receive a stem cell transplant.

This clonotype was picked up a small number of times. The chain employs TRBV20-1 and TRBJ2-1, with D uncertain. V was shortened by 0 bases and J by 0 bases, with 9 bases between the two germline ends. Per germline, CDR1 DFQATT and CDR2 SNEGSKA (reference sequence). This CDR3 spans 15 amino acids. In DNA form, the CDR3 reads TGCAGTGCTAGAGATTCCCTTAGCTCCTACAATGAGCAGTTCTTC. It is translated as CSARDSLSSYNEQFF.

This clonotype was seen many times. The chain recombines TRBV7-6 with TRBJ2-2, with D perhaps TRBD2 (6 bases). V lost 1 base and J 0 bases, leaving 9 bases between the germline ends. The germline V gene has CDR1 SGHVS and CDR2 FNYEAQ. The CDR3 length is 16 residues. This CDR3 is CASSLGGGANTGELFF. The CDR3 nucleotides read TGTGCCAGCAGCTTAGGAGGCGGGGCGAACACCGGGGAGCTGTTTTTT.

This clonotype came up many times. V and J are TRBV28 and TRBJ1-1, with D maybe TRBD1 (6 bases). V was shortened by 5 bases and J by 3 bases, with 16 bases between the two germline ends. The CDR3 length is 15 residues. The germline V gene encodes CDR1 MDHEN and CDR2 SYDVKM. CDR3 nucleotides: TGTGCCAGCAGTCCACGGGGGCTTGGGTACACTGAAGCTTTCTTT. It codes for CASSPRGLGYTEAFF.

This clonotype appeared many times. The rearrangement links TRBV28 to TRBJ2-5; D is perhaps TRBD1 (6 bases). Germline loops: CDR1 MDHEN, CDR2 SYDVKM. Trimming left V 3 bases short and J 5 bases short, with 13 bases between. The CDR3 totals 14 residues. The CDR3 DNA is TGTGCCAGCAGTTTGGACAGAGAGTGGGAGACCCAGTACTTC. Residues: CASSLDREWETQYF.

The table lists this clonotype with many counts. J is TRBJ2-7 and V is TRBV5-1; 7 positions agree with TRBD1. V shed 5 bases and J 3 bases; nucleotides not matched to a gene: 11. Germline values: CDR1 SGHRS, CDR2 YFSETQ. This CDR3 is built from 15 residues. The CDR3 DNA reads TGCGCCAGCAGTTCCGGGACAGCACAATTCTACGAGCAGTACTTC. The encoded protein is CASSSGTAQFYEQYF.

This clonotype was detected many times. The chain carries TRBV6-6 and TRBJ1-5; no clear D. CDR1 and CDR2 (germline): MNHNY, SVGAGI (reference sequence). The CDR3 sequence is 13 residues long. V lost 8 bases and J lost 0, with 8 bases in between. The CDR3 sequence: CASGTYSNQPQHF. DNA of the CDR3: TGTGCCAGCGGAACCTATAGCAATCAGCCCCAGCATTTT.

This clonotype came up once. Possible read error: a much larger clone is one base away. The genes are TRBV20-1 and TRBJ2-5, with 10 positions matching TRBD2. This CDR3 spans 15 amino acids. From germline, CDR1 is DFQATT and CDR2 SNEGSKA (reference sequence). CDR3 sequence reads: CSARNSGRLQGTQYF. CDR3 nucleotide sequence: TGCAGTGCTAGAAATAGCGGGAGGCTCCAAGGGACCCAGTACTTC.

This clonotype was detected ten times or more. The chain combines TRBV5-1 with TRBJ2-5; perhaps TRBD1 as D (5 bases). V shed 3 bases and J shed 2 bases, with 17 bases lying between them. Per germline, CDR1 SGHRS and CDR2 YFSETQ. The CDR3 contains 16 residues. CDR3 nucleotide sequence: TGCGCCAGCAGCTACCGAACTTCAGGGCAACAAGAGACCCAGTACTTC. Amino acids: CASSYRTSGQQETQYF.

This clonotype occurred many times. The chain combines TRBV3-1 with TRBJ1-6; D ambiguous. Germline-derived CDR1 and CDR2 are LGHDT and YNNKEL (reference sequence). Trimming left V 1 base short and J 9 bases short, with 7 bases between. This CDR3 comprises 13 residues. In nucleotides, the CDR3 is TGTGCCAGCAGCCAAGGAGCTAGTTCACCCCTCCACTTT. This encodes CASSQGASSPLHF.

This clonotype came up many times. The chain has TRBV2 and TRBJ2-5, with D maybe TRBD2 (5 bases). Germline V lookup: CDR1 SNHLY, CDR2 FYNNEI. V was cut by 7 bases and J by 4 bases, with 10 bases left in between. The CDR3 extends over 12 amino acids. CDR3 nucleotide sequence: TGTGCCAGCACCTCCGCGGGAGAGACCCAGTACTTC. It translates to CASTSAGETQYF.

This clonotype has a count of ten or more. The rearrangement joins TRBV6-1 to TRBJ2-1; 7 bases map to TRBD1. CDR1 MNHNS and CDR2 SASEGT come from the germline V gene. Trimming at V came to 7 bases and at J to 0 bases, leaving 6 bases not matched to a gene. The CDR3 spans 15 residues. The CDR3 reads CASKARQGSYNEQFF. In DNA, the CDR3 is TGTGCCAGCAAGGCCCGACAGGGCTCCTACAATGAGCAGTTCTTC.

This clonotype showed up many times. This sequence joins TRBV7-9 and TRBJ2-7; 7 bases fit TRBD1. In germline, CDR1 is SEHNR, CDR2 FQNEAQ (reference sequence). CDR3 length: 13 amino acids. Trimming took 6 bases from V and 4 from J; bases not matched to a gene: 6. CDR3 in DNA: TGTGCCAGCAGTGAGACAGGGCGTTACGAGCAGTACTTC. It specifies CASSETGRYEQYF.

V and J are TRBV11-3 and TRBJ2-1, with 8 bases that match TRBD2. Germline CDR1 SGHNT, CDR2 YENEEA. This CDR3 has 15 residues. V shed 1 base and J 8 bases; nucleotides not matched to a gene: 7. CDR3 sequence reads: CASSLAGGVAYEQFF. As DNA, the CDR3 is TGTGCCAGCAGCTTAGCGGGAGGGGTAGCGTATGAGCAGTTCTTC.

This clonotype was observed a handful of times. A read error may account for a junction end that differs from germline. The chain recombines TRBV7-7 with TRBJ2-1; 9 nucleotides agree with TRBD2. Germline CDR1 and CDR2: SSHAT and FNYEAQ (reference sequence). CDR3 length equals 14 residues. The CDR3 loop is CASSLGGGATEQFF. In nucleotides, the CDR3 is TGTGCTAGCAGCTTAGGCGGGGGGGCCACTGAGCAGTTCTTC.

This clonotype was found many times. This chain uses TRBV6-1 with TRBJ1-1, with 7 bases lining up with TRBD1. The CDR3 has 17 residues. V was pared by 5 bases and J by 0 bases, with 12 bases of the junction left unmatched. Germline CDR1 MNHNS, CDR2 SASEGT. This CDR3 reads CASSPHLQGQVNTEAFF. CDR3 DNA sequence: TGTGCCAGCAGTCCGCATCTCCAAGGACAGGTGAACACTGAAGCTTTCTTT.

This clonotype was observed many times. This chain connects TRBV10-3 to TRBJ1-5; 8 positions agree with TRBD1. The CDR3 extends over 18 amino acids. CDR1 is ENHRY and CDR2 is SYGVKD in the germline V gene. V gave up 7 bases and J gave up 7 bases; unmatched junction bases: 21. CDR3 region: CAIKRPDTQGAVVQPQHF. The CDR3 DNA follows: TGTGCCATCAAGCGCCCGGATACCCAGGGGGCCGTTGTCCAGCCCCAGCATTTT.

The genes are TRBV5-1 and TRBJ2-7; 10 nucleotides agree with TRBD1. The CDR3 has 13 residues. Unmatched junction bases numbered 4, after V lost 4 bases and J lost 6 bases. Looked up from germline, CDR1 is SGHRS and CDR2 is YFSETQ. CDR3 coding DNA: TGCGCCAGCAGCGTCGGGACAGGGGTCGAGCAGTACTTC. Protein product: CASSVGTGVEQYF.

There are many counts of this clonotype. V usage is TRBV7-2 and J usage is TRBJ2-7; 7 bases line up with TRBD1. Losses at the gene ends were 4 bases for V and 4 bases for J; bases not matched to a gene: 10. The CDR3 loop spans 15 amino acids. Germline V gene sequence: CDR1 SGHTA, CDR2 FQGNSA. CDR3 loop: CASSYVTGSWYEQYF. The CDR3 nucleotides read TGTGCCAGCAGCTACGTGACAGGGAGTTGGTACGAGCAGTACTTC.

This clonotype occurred many times. The chain is built from TRBV7-2 and TRBJ2-3; the D gene is possibly TRBD2 (7 bases). Germline-derived CDR1 and CDR2 are SGHTA and FQGNSA. The CDR3 is made up of 15 amino acids. The V and J ends lost 1 base and 2 bases respectively, with 10 bases between them. The CDR3 sequence is CASSLGGGPTDTQYF. DNA of the CDR3: TGTGCCAGCAGCTTAGGGGGGGGCCCCACAGATACGCAGTATTTT.

There are a few counts of this clonotype. In DNA form, the CDR3 reads TGTGCCAGCAGTTTTTCGGGTGGGGTGAGAGAGACCCAGTACTTC. Translating gives CASSFSGGVRETQYF. The genes are TRBV12-3 or TRBV12-4 and TRBJ2-5; D remains ambiguous. This CDR3 spans 15 amino acids. Trimming left V 3 bases short and J 4 bases short, with 15 bases between.

The chain has TRBV4-3 and TRBJ2-1; D might be TRBD2 (6 bases). Germline V CDR1 and CDR2: LGHNA, YSLEER. The germline V and J ends were trimmed by 0 bases and 4 bases, with 16 bases remaining between them. The CDR3 is 17 amino acids. The CDR3 coding sequence is TGCGCCAGCAGCCAAGATCTGGGGGGACGGGTTTACAATGAGCAGTTCTTC. Its translation is CASSQDLGGRVYNEQFF.

There are a few counts of this clonotype. The rearrangement joins TRBV30 to TRBJ2-1, with D hard to call. CDR3 length equals 11 residues. Germline values: CDR1 GTSNPN, CDR2 SVGIG (reference sequence). The V gene lost 3 bases and the J gene lost 4 bases, with 4 bases spanning the gap. CDR3: CAWSGYNEQFF. The CDR3 nucleotides are TGTGCCTGGAGCGGTTACAATGAGCAGTTCTTC.

This clonotype was counted many times. J is TRBJ2-7 and V is TRBV29-1, with TRBD1 matching over 9 bases. Germline loops: CDR1 SQVTM, CDR2 ANQGSEA. CDR3 length equals 12 residues. The trim removed 5 bases at V and 2 bases at J, leaving 1 base unmatched. The CDR3 DNA is TGCAGCGTTAGACAGGGGGCCTACGAGCAGTACTTC. Protein product: CSVRQGAYEQYF.

This clonotype was detected a few times. This chain joins TRBV27 and TRBJ2-3, with 7 positions matching TRBD2. This CDR3 is built from 17 residues. The junction had 8 bases not matched to a gene; V was cut back by 0 bases and J by 2 bases. From germline, CDR1 is MNHEY and CDR2 SMNVEV (reference sequence). CDR3 in DNA: TGTGCCAGCAGTTTATCCTACCCGGGACTATTCACAGATACGCAGTATTTT. Translated: CASSLSYPGLFTDTQYF.